What follows describes a single TCR beta chain. There is no known antigen for this receptor. One base away there is no much larger clone; base qualities are not given. These data belong to a study of cytomegalovirus exposure and HLA in healthy donors (dated by TCRdb to 2016 to 2017). Turning to the overall study: In an earlier analysis of around 540 of the donors, about 260 Gb of sequence data and roughly 100 million unique TCR beta sequences from about 179 million T cells were reported. Across some 400 genotyped donors of the cohort, an average of about 240,000 unique TCR beta nucleotide sequences per donor were sequenced, and 15% to 20% of those sequences were non-productive. The study combined high-throughput TCR immunosequencing, statistical association of individual TCRs with disease status, and machine learning to predict cytomegalovirus infection status. HLA typing covered class I and class II loci at four-digit resolution. An early release that covered roughly 600 HLA-typed donors contained approximately 300 gigabases of sequencing data and 65 million to 100 million unique TCR sequences. The T cell repertoires of 550 to 850 subjects were profiled by immunosequencing and related to cytomegalovirus serostatus. Alongside the repertoire data, information on donor age, sex, ethnicity and CMV serostatus was compiled. All discovery cohort repertoires had been generated on a single sequencing platform. The study was designed to test whether signatures of past pathogen exposure could be identified by cataloging public T cell receptors. The later analysis used no new phenotypic data to find candidate immune exposures, relying instead on TCR beta sequences and their occurrence across donors. The genetic ancestry cluster associated with self-reported Caucasian donors included 81% of the roughly 400 genotyped donors. To study patterns of TCR occurrence, a later analysis re-analyzed previously published TCR beta repertoires from under 750 donors and added high-resolution HLA genotyping. Besides the first cohort of around 700 subjects, a separate validation cohort made up of over 100 different subjects was used. An earlier analysis of roughly 580 of the donors used high-throughput TCR beta sequencing to judge whether each TCR beta V gene segment behaved as functional or pseudogenic. Genome-wide SNP genotypes for about three fifths of the roughly 670 donors were used in a later genetic analysis, which treated that subset as a discovery cohort. Typing coverage varied by locus: roughly 620-640 donors for A, B, C, DRB1 and DQB1; roughly 500 for DQA1; over 600 for DPA1; more than 450 for DPB1. Several DR-DQ haplotypes were treated as single units for association and clustering because of strong linkage in the cohort.

Reading the germline V gene gives CDR1 SGHRS and CDR2 YFSETQ. Spanning cysteine to phenylalanine, the CDR3 consists of 15 amino acids. CDR3 DNA is the only sequence kept; it has 45 bases, read in frame from the first base. Germline trimming: 2 bases from V, 8 bases from J; junction bases outside gene matches: 12. Libraries were constructed by the immunoSEQ multiplex PCR assay. For the multiplex PCR, a mixture combining 60 forward primers for TCR Vbeta segments and 13 reverse primers for TCR Jbeta segments was used. Amplification of the CDR3 region of rearranged TCR beta genes was performed with a multiplex PCR assay on genomic DNA. The amplified TCR beta libraries were sequenced on the Illumina HiSeq System as 87-base-pair reads. The paper's processing steps were these. In a later analysis, some 80 million unique TCR beta chains were counted across the approximately 640 repertoires, and approximately 9.9 million of these chains were shared by at least two donors. To remove PCR and sequencing errors, raw reads were error-corrected and collapsed into unique sequences using a nearest-neighbor algorithm that merged closely related sequences. CDR3 sequences were aligned to IMGT reference sequences to assign V, D and J gene segments. Each retained sequence needed at least a six-nucleotide match to both a V gene segment and a J gene segment. Rearrangements were classified as productive when the CDR3 lacked stop codons and remained in frame with V and J, and all other rearrangements were classified as non-productive. Following IMGT convention, CDR3 was defined as the stretch from the second conserved V-encoded cysteine up to the conserved J-encoded phenylalanine. The earlier analysis of about 530 of the donors excluded any sequence lacking an unambiguous match to a single V gene segment. In an earlier analysis of about 590 of the donors, a V segment was called functional when productive rearrangements were above 56.7%, and segregating when the standard deviation between donors exceeded 5%. A statistical classification framework was developed to diagnose cytomegalovirus status using the catalog of TCR beta chain sequences. A later analysis assigned V and J genes by comparing TCR nucleotide sequences with IMGT/GENE-DB human TR gene sequences. The TCRdist pipeline was used in a later analysis to assign CDR3 sequences and most-parsimonious VDJ recombination scenarios. In a later analysis, each TCR beta chain was defined by its CDR3 amino acid sequence together with its V-gene family, and reads lacking a unique V-gene family were excluded. In a later analysis, fewer than 650 highly shared, low-generation-probability nucleotide sequences were removed to address suspected cross-contamination and a sequencing artifact. In a later analysis, a clonal expansion index was calculated for each public chain from normalized within-repertoire ranks of inferred template counts. Generation probabilities in a later analysis came from a VDJ recombination model fitted to out-of-frame rearrangements, and those results were checked against IGoR. A later analysis scored TCR-TCR, TCR-HLA and TCR-CMV co-occurrence with hypergeometric tests, applying a repertoire-size bias correction to TCR pairs. False discovery rates were estimated in a later analysis by permuting HLA or CMV assignments 20 times. In a later analysis, co-occurring TCRs were grouped with DBSCAN, and TCRdist sequence similarity was added when clustering was performed within HLA-allele-positive subsets. Repertoires with fewer than 30,000 or more than 120,000 public chains, plus five repertoires with anomalous nucleotide sharing, were excluded from co-occurrence clustering. TCRdb mirrors the immuneACCESS table, restricted to in-frame sequences. Some clones are absent from its copies; in checked studies, under half trace to an unresolved V gene, and the reason for the others is unknown. D and trimming come from the DNA, and the V and J calls and clone size come from that table. This sample holds under 150,000 clones; around 78% were observed only once. Roughly 2.8% of the sample is held by the ten biggest clonotypes.

The cohort consisted of hundreds of healthy bone marrow donors. At the time of sampling, every cohort member was nominally healthy, though immune exposures that went unrecorded were likely present. The donor tested CMV seronegative, placing the donor among the 350 to 400 seronegative members of the cohort. A peripheral blood sample was collected from each donor, and TCR beta sequencing was performed on peripheral blood mononuclear cells. The Qiagen DNeasy Blood Extraction Kit was used to extract genomic DNA from the blood cell samples. The paper's findings and limits, for the study overall: A group of highly shared sequence variants was considered likely to be a technical artifact of the sequencing pipeline. The authors suggested that the approach could potentially be generalized to other disease states and immunological phenotypes. According to a later genetic analysis, donors in an Asian-associated ancestry cluster had fewer N-insertions in productive TCRs than the approximately 630-donor mean. A further reported finding was that TCR beta sequences accurately predicted the HLA-A and HLA-B alleles for most subjects in the first cohort. This cohort had only TCR beta chains sequenced, and the lack of alpha or paired-chain data limited which features could be detected. CMV serostatus was the only immune exposure information available for the cohort. In a later analysis, HLA-associated TCR beta chains were found to be more clonally expanded and to have lower generation probabilities than equally common non-associated chains. In an earlier analysis of several hundred of the donors, most TCR beta V segments were observed in productive rearrangements about 87% or about 30% of the time, broadly matching IMGT annotations. Assigning TCR associations to individual alleles was difficult when HLA alleles, especially DR and DQ, strongly co-occurred. While some public TCRs were present in many individuals, most TCR sequences turned up only very rarely across donors. In both the original and validation cohorts, the classifier was reported to diagnose cytomegalovirus status with high specificity and sensitivity. The 87-base-pair reads could not distinguish some IMGT-functional V segments, including TRBV6-2 and TRBV6-3, so those segments were excluded. Because HLA typing was unavailable for some donors at each locus, only the typed subset was used in association tests. In a later analysis, some 18,000 TCR beta sequences were associated with specific HLA alleles at a false discovery rate of 0.05. Because counts were too low, some 17 rarely observed V segments, including chromosome 9 orphons, were excluded from the earlier analysis of around 640 of the donors. According to a later analysis, most CMV-associated TCR beta chains appeared to be HLA-restricted, and the HLA associations seemed to be driven largely by CMV exposure. A total of 150 to 200 TCR beta chains were listed by the study as associated with cytomegalovirus. Linkage disequilibrium might explain the correlated functional status among segregating V segments, but an unknown experimental factor could not be excluded. According to a later analysis, TCR association rates differed among HLA loci, with DRB1 alleles showing the most associated TCRs and HLA-C alleles showing the fewest. An association between a missense DCLRE1C variant and V-gene and J-gene trimming of TCR beta chains was found in a later genetic analysis and replicated in an independent cohort. In a later analysis, several top co-occurrence clusters were reported to appear linked to parvovirus B19, influenza, CMV and Epstein-Barr virus. The presence/absence analyses assumed that sequencing depth was roughly uniform across donors, and that assumption may not be true. Three of the identified cytomegalovirus-associated TCR beta chains were confirmed in vitro to be specific for cytomegalovirus antigens.

This sequence originates from a male donor in good health and CMV-seronegative. Sequencing used PBMCs. The chain was built from TRBV5-1 and TRBJ1-1; TRBD1 matches 7 bases in the middle. The nucleotides read TGCGCCAGCAGCTTTGGGACAGCCAGAAACCGGGAAGCTTTCTTT. This yields the protein CASSFGTARNREAFF.